The 27 T cell receptor beta chains given below trace back to one sample, sequenced in a study of blood T cell repertoires in COVID-19. Only in-frame clones appear in the TCRdb table, and some are missing; sequencing was by immunoSEQ multiplex PCR. The repertoire holds about 280,000 clones, with more than 75% as singletons. What was sequenced was peripheral blood. These receptors originate from a man aged 35 to 55 with active or convalescent COVID-19.

V usage is TRBV5-6 and J usage is TRBJ2-1; TRBD2 matches 9 bases. The CDR3 contains 16 residues. Germline V gene sequence: CDR1 SGHDT, CDR2 YYEEEE. Trimming at V came to 6 bases and at J to 3 bases, leaving 10 bases not matched to a gene. DNA of the CDR3: TGTGCCAGCACCAACTTCGGGACTAGCTACTACAATGAGCAGTTCTTC. Its protein is CASTNFGTSYYNEQFF.

The sample holds one count of this clone. The gene calls are TRBV9 and TRBJ2-3; TRBD2 might be the D (5 bases). CDR1 is SGDLS and CDR2 is YYNGEE in the germline V gene. The length of the CDR3 is 15 residues. The germline V and J ends were trimmed by 0 bases and 3 bases, with 11 bases remaining between them. CDR3 residues: CASSVELGSTDTQYF. CDR3 bases: TGTGCCAGCAGCGTAGAACTAGGTTCAACAGATACGCAGTATTTT.

V is TRBV20-1 and J is TRBJ1-5; TRBD1 might be the D (5 bases). The CDR3 runs 14 residues. V was cut by 3 bases and J by 0 bases, with 9 bases left in between. CDR1 and CDR2 from the germline V gene are DFQATT and SNEGSKA (reference sequence). CDR3 bases: TGCAGTGCTAGTGAAGGGGTTAGCAATCAGCCCCAGCATTTT. Its protein is CSASEGVSNQPQHF.

V is TRBV7-9 and J is TRBJ2-3; a weak D match, TRBD1 (6 bases). This CDR3 region has 16 residues. Deletions cut 2 bases from V and 2 bases from J, with 14 bases between. Looked up from germline, CDR1 is SEHNR and CDR2 is FQNEAQ (reference sequence). CDR3 nucleotides: TGTGCCAGCAGCTTAACACAGAGGGACATCACAGATACGCAGTATTTT. It encodes CASSLTQRDITDTQYF.

Written as DNA, the CDR3 is TGTGCCAGTAGTCGTGACAGGGGACCTGAAGCTTTCTTT. As protein: CASSRDRGPEAFF. This chain joins TRBV19 and TRBJ1-1; 8 bases map to TRBD1. Germline V CDR1 and CDR2: LNHDA, SQIVND (reference sequence). V was clipped by 5 bases and J by 6 bases; unmatched bases: 5. This CDR3 has 13 residues. The variable domain in full, completed from reference TRBV19 and TRBJ1-1, reads DGGITQSPKYLFRKEGQNVTLSCEQNLNHDAMYWYRQDPGQGLRLIYYSQIVNDFQKGDIAEGYSVSREKKESFPLTVTSAQKNPTAFYLCASSRDRGPEAFFGQGTRLTVV.

The chain recombines TRBV27 with TRBJ2-3; 7 positions match TRBD1. The trim removed 3 bases at V and 2 bases at J, leaving 5 bases unmatched. Germline loops: CDR1 MNHEY, CDR2 SMNVEV (reference sequence). The CDR3 sequence is 15 residues long. CDR3 sequence reads: CASSFRTGTTDTQYF. CDR3 DNA sequence: TGTGCCAGCAGTTTCCGGACAGGAACCACAGATACGCAGTATTTT.

The V call is TRBV28, the J call TRBJ1-3, with TRBD1 matching over 8 bases. The CDR3 consists of 15 residues. Per the germline V gene, CDR1 is MDHEN and CDR2 is SYDVKM. Unmatched junction bases numbered 8, after V lost 6 bases and J lost 4 bases. The CDR3 reads CASSRTGIAGNTIYF. CDR3 sequence (DNA): TGTGCCAGCAGCCGGACAGGGATAGCAGGAAACACCATATATTTT.

Only a few counts were recorded for this clone. The chain uses TRBV19 and TRBJ2-7; 7 nucleotides match TRBD1. CDR1 and CDR2 (germline): LNHDA, SQIVND (reference sequence). This CDR3 is 15 amino acids long. V lost 5 bases to trimming and J lost 1 base; unmatched junction nucleotides: 8. The CDR3 DNA is TGTGCCAGTAGTCAACCCGGACAGGTTTCCTACGAGCAGTACTTC. It is translated as CASSQPGQVSYEQYF.

The rearrangement links TRBV10-3 to TRBJ1-2, with D uncertain. V lost 2 bases, J lost 7 bases, and 8 bases lay in between. Germline CDR1 ENHRY, CDR2 SYGVKD. The CDR3 is 12 residues long. The CDR3 DNA sequence: TGTGCCATCAGTGAGAGCTCAGGTGGCTACACCTTC. Amino acid sequence: CAISESSGGYTF.

In its sample, this clone was seen once. The V gene is TRBV7-6, the J gene TRBJ1-2; D call uncertain. The CDR3 runs to 15 residues. Germline lookup yields CDR1 SGHVS and CDR2 FNYEAQ. V was trimmed by 0 bases and J by 5 bases, leaving 13 bases between them. CDR3 nucleotide sequence: TGTGCCAGCAGCTTAGCGGCAGACTTGCCTTATGGCTACACCTTC. Translating gives CASSLAADLPYGYTF.

The chain joins TRBV18 to TRBJ2-7; 11 bases agree with TRBD2. CDR1 is KGHSH, CDR2 LQKENI, per germline. The CDR3 spans 16 residues. J gave up 4 bases and V 0 bases, and 5 bases lay outside the gene matches. CDR3 region: CASSPPTGTSGYEQYF. CDR3 bases: TGTGCCAGCTCACCACCTACCGGGACTAGCGGATACGAGCAGTACTTC.

This clone appeared a few times. This chain joins TRBV11-2 and TRBJ1-1, with 7 bases aligning to TRBD1. The CDR3 spans 15 residues. The germline gives CDR1 SGHAT, CDR2 FQNNGV. V lost 5 bases, J lost 6 bases, and 12 bases stayed unmatched. CDR3: CASSPSQRQGPEAFF. CDR3 nucleotides: TGTGCCAGCAGCCCTTCCCAGAGACAGGGCCCTGAAGCTTTCTTT.

The chain couples TRBV27 to TRBJ2-1; 8 bases agree with TRBD2. The CDR3 is 14 amino acids. Germline lookup yields CDR1 MNHEY and CDR2 SMNVEV (reference sequence). The trim removed 2 bases at V and 9 bases at J, leaving 6 bases unmatched. The CDR3 loop reads CASSLHGGAGEQFF. In DNA form, the CDR3 reads TGTGCCAGCAGTTTACACGGGGGGGCGGGTGAGCAGTTCTTC.

The chain has TRBV6-6 and TRBJ2-1; 10 bases are a match to TRBD1. CDR3 length equals 17 residues. Germline V gene lookup returns CDR1 MNHNY and CDR2 SVGAGI (reference sequence). V trimming: 5 bases; J trimming: 5 bases; junction bases outside the gene matches: 12. CDR3 loop: CASSPPRGQGKHNEQFF. DNA of the CDR3: TGTGCCAGCAGTCCTCCAAGGGGACAGGGGAAGCACAATGAGCAGTTCTTC.

The chain carries TRBV12-3 or TRBV12-4 and TRBJ1-2; 7 bases match TRBD1. V gave up 5 bases and J gave up 4 bases; unmatched junction bases: 4. The CDR3 is 13 amino acids. CDR3 DNA sequence: TGTGCCAGCAGTATAGACAGGGCCTATGGCTACACCTTC. Its translation is CASSIDRAYGYTF.

The genes are TRBV11-3 and TRBJ2-5; 7 nucleotides match TRBD1. Trimming at V came to 5 bases and at J to 4 bases, leaving 10 bases not matched to a gene. The germline gives CDR1 SGHNT, CDR2 YENEEA. The CDR3 runs to 15 residues. The CDR3 nucleotides are TGTGCCAGCAGCCCTGGTTGGCAGGGGGTAGAGACCCAGTACTTC. Protein sequence: CASSPGWQGVETQYF.

V gene TRBV19 combines with J gene TRBJ1-6, with D unclear. Looked up from germline, CDR1 is LNHDA and CDR2 is SQIVND (reference sequence). The CDR3 sequence is 18 residues long. Trimming removed 6 bases at V and 0 bases at J, with 18 bases between. Here the CDR3 DNA reads TGTGCCAGTAGGCGGGTCCCGAGCCATAGCTCCTATAATTCACCCCTCCACTTT. Translation gives CASRRVPSHSSYNSPLHF.

The chain recombines TRBV28 with TRBJ1-3; 11 positions match TRBD1. Germline V CDR1 and CDR2: MDHEN, SYDVKM. V was clipped by 4 bases and J by 2 bases; unmatched bases: 4. The CDR3 has 16 amino acids. The CDR3 DNA follows: TGTGCCAGCAGTTCCGGACAGGGGGCGCCTGGAAACACCATATATTTT. Translated: CASSSGQGAPGNTIYF. Full variable domain (rest looked up from reference TRBV28 and TRBJ1-3): DVKVTQSSRYLVKRTGEKVFLECVQDMDHENMFWYRQDPGLGLRLIYFSYDVKMKEKGDIPEGYSVSREKKERFSLILESASTNQTSMYLCASSSGQGAPGNTIYFGEGSWLTVV.

This clone has a single count. The V gene is TRBV5-3, the J gene TRBJ1-6; TRBD1 might be the D (5 bases). TRBV5-3 is given ORF status, its function remaining uncertain. The CDR3 sequence is 16 residues long. Trimming removed 0 bases at V and 14 bases at J, with 21 bases between. The CDR3 loop reads CARSLEVGELGLSLHF. The CDR3 DNA reads TGTGCCAGAAGCTTGGAAGTAGGGGAATTAGGCTTATCCCTCCACTTT.

J is TRBJ2-6 and V is TRBV7-6; D not certain. Germline CDR1 SGHVS, CDR2 FNYEAQ. Deletions cut 3 bases from V and 6 bases from J, with 18 bases between. The CDR3 contains 17 residues. DNA of the CDR3: TGTGCCAGCAGCTTTGGCCCCGACTGGATTGAGGCCAACGTCCTGACTTTC. Translating gives CASSFGPDWIEANVLTF.

V gene TRBV19 combines with J gene TRBJ1-5; possible D gene TRBD1, 5 bases. CDR3 length equals 20 residues. Germline CDR1 is LNHDA and CDR2 is SQIVND (reference sequence). V lost 3 bases, J lost 0 bases, and 24 bases lay in between. The CDR3 loop is CASSINAPAGQAYSNQPQHF. The CDR3 coding sequence is TGTGCCAGTAGTATCAATGCCCCTGCCGGACAAGCGTATAGCAATCAGCCCCAGCATTTT.

V usage is TRBV2 and J usage is TRBJ1-2, with D unresolved. CDR3 length: 13 amino acids. Looked up from germline, CDR1 is SNHLY and CDR2 is FYNNEI. Trimming took 1 base from V and 8 from J, leaving 11 bases between them. The CDR3 sequence is CASSEVRELGYTF. As DNA, the CDR3 is TGTGCCAGCAGTGAAGTTAGGGAGTTGGGCTACACCTTC.

The CDR3: CASSNLDRFYEQYF. CDR3 bases: TGTGCCAGCAGCAACCTGGACAGGTTCTACGAGCAGTACTTC. The V gene is TRBV7-9, the J gene TRBJ2-7; 7 bases line up with TRBD1. Germline CDR1 is SEHNR and CDR2 is FQNEAQ (reference sequence). The CDR3 is 14 residues long. J was trimmed by 3 bases and V by 5 bases; bases with no gene match: 7.

The V and J genes are TRBV9 and TRBJ1-1; TRBD1 matches at 11 bases. The CDR3 covers 15 residues. Germline CDR1 SGDLS, CDR2 YYNGEE. The V gene end was trimmed by 2 bases and the J gene end by 6 bases; junction bases not matched to a gene: 6. The CDR3 here is CASSVSGTGGSEAFF. In DNA form, the CDR3 reads TGTGCCAGCAGCGTCTCCGGGACAGGGGGGTCTGAAGCTTTCTTT.

The chain carries TRBV12-3 or TRBV12-4 and TRBJ1-2; the D is unclear. Trimming removed 6 bases from V and 6 bases from J, with 11 bases in between. The CDR3 has 12 residues. The CDR3 nucleotides are TGTGCCAGCAGCCTGACAAGTCATGGCTACACCTTC. Amino acids: CASSLTSHGYTF.

This clone came up a few times. This chain connects TRBV5-1 to TRBJ2-2; D is perhaps TRBD2 (5 bases). The CDR3 is made up of 15 amino acids. Trimming pared 4 bases from V and 0 bases from J, leaving 10 bases between. From germline, CDR1 is SGHRS and CDR2 YFSETQ. CDR3 protein: CASSPRGTNTGELFF. As DNA, the CDR3 is TGCGCCAGCAGCCCCCGGGGAACGAACACCGGGGAGCTGTTTTTT.

The chain joins TRBV4-2 to TRBJ2-7; 10 bases match TRBD1. Trimming took 4 bases from V and 5 from J; bases not matched to a gene: 8. The CDR3 is made up of 15 amino acids. CDR1 LGHNA and CDR2 YNFKEQ come from the germline V gene. The CDR3 spells CASSPSGTGAHEQYF. For the CDR3, the DNA is TGTGCCAGCAGCCCTTCCGGGACAGGGGCCCACGAGCAGTACTTC.